This T cell receptor beta chain derives from a study of CD8 T cells in Susac syndrome. After extraction with the RNeasy kit, roughly 0.45 to 1 ug of the RNA was reverse transcribed using random hexamers. One entry per CDR3 protein, called by TCRdb with MiXCR from the immunoSEQ multiplex PCR reads. The table has tens of thousands of distinct CDR3 sequences, over 85% seen once. This clonotype was found once. The CDR3 runs to 15 residues. The V end was cut by 4 bases, the J end by 2 bases, with 15 bases between. CDR1 and CDR2 from the germline V gene are SGHRS and YFSETQ. Sequencing of TCR beta covered CD8+ and CD4+ T cells obtained from blood.

Source material: CD8+ T cells from PBMCs. The chain joins TRBV5-1 to TRBJ1-1; D is ambiguous. The TCR sequence derives from a human donor in good health. The DNA of the CDR3 is TGCGCCAGCAGCGTCGACCCTTTTCTCAACACTGAAGCTTTCTTT. Amino acids: CASSVDPFLNTEAFF.